This note documents a single T cell receptor beta chain sequence. Its antigen is undetermined. PCR primers comprised 60 Vbeta and 13 Jbeta primers. Method: immunoSEQ multiplex PCR; TCRdb's copy keeps in-frame clones and lacks some. In the table there are 100,000 to 150,000 clones, around 74% of which are singletons. The data stem from a study of cytomegalovirus exposure and HLA in healthy donors. About the research overall: HLA-typed donors were the source of 80 million to 90 million unique TCRs, which an early data release held. General study points: The study reported that TCR beta sequences accurately predicted HLA-A and HLA-B alleles in most subjects. A few of the chains that were CMV-associated were confirmed in vitro to be specific for CMV antigens.

At sampling all donors were nominally healthy, likely with unrecorded immune exposures. Deletions cut 3 bases from V and 6 bases from J, with 19 bases between. Germline loops: CDR1 SGDLS, CDR2 YYNGEE. CDR3 length equals 16 residues. This clonotype was obtained from a woman aged 45-59 years in good health and CMV-seropositive. The specimen sequenced was PBMCs. V gene TRBV9 combines with J gene TRBJ2-1; the D is unclear. The CDR3 region has the DNA TGTGCCAGCAGCGGGCGCTCGACTGGCTCTTTCAATGAGCAGTTCTTC. Translation gives CASSGRSTGSFNEQFF.